This T cell receptor beta chain originates from a study of cytomegalovirus exposure and HLA in healthy donors (dated by TCRdb to the late 2010s). General notes on the study: An earlier analysis of approximately 600 of the donors reported approximately 270 Gb of sequence data and more than 90 million unique TCR beta sequences from 150 million to 200 million T cells. Among about 400 genotyped donors of the cohort, an average of approximately 220,000 unique TCR beta nucleotide sequences was sequenced per donor, of which roughly 18% were non-productive. A later analysis re-analyzed previously published TCR beta repertoires from roughly 600 donors and added high-resolution HLA genotyping to study TCR occurrence patterns. The T cell repertoires of 700 or so subjects were profiled by immunosequencing and related to cytomegalovirus serostatus. Every repertoire in the discovery cohort had been generated on one and the same sequencing platform. Rather than using new phenotypic data, the later analysis identified candidate immune exposures from TCR beta sequences and from how often those sequences occurred across donors. In addition to the first cohort of around 670 subjects, a separate validation cohort of 120 different subjects was used. Class I and class II HLA loci were covered by the typing at four-digit resolution. The aim of the study was to test whether cataloging public T cell receptors could identify signatures of past pathogen exposure. An earlier analysis of about 620 of the donors applied high-throughput TCR beta sequencing to assess whether each TCR beta V gene segment acted as functional or pseudogenic. In a later genetic analysis, genome-wide SNP genotypes for about 65% of the roughly 670 donors were used, and that subset was treated as a discovery cohort. Typing coverage differed by locus: A, B, C, DRB1 and DQB1 were typed in roughly 629-630 donors, DQA1 in about 550, DPA1 in roughly 590, and DPB1 in approximately 450. The study combined high-throughput TCR immunosequencing, statistical association of individual TCRs with disease status, and machine learning to predict cytomegalovirus infection status. Because of strong linkage in the cohort, roughly five DR-DQ haplotypes were treated as single units for association and clustering. An early release that covered more than 550 HLA-typed donors contained approximately 300 gigabases of sequencing data and about 84 million unique TCR sequences. Among the approximately 420 genotyped donors, about 83% belonged to the genetic ancestry cluster associated with self-reported Caucasian donors. Alongside the repertoire data, information on donor age, sex, ethnicity and CMV serostatus was compiled. Here is what the overall study found, with its caveats: A further reported finding was that TCR beta sequences accurately predicted the HLA-A and HLA-B alleles for most subjects in the first cohort. The presence/absence analyses assumed that sequencing depth was roughly uniform across donors, and that assumption may not be true. Compared with equally common non-associated chains, HLA-associated TCR beta chains in a later analysis were more clonally expanded and had lower generation probabilities. Strong co-occurrence of HLA alleles, especially DR and DQ, made assigning TCR associations to individual alleles difficult. A group of highly shared sequence variants was considered likely to be a technical artifact of the sequencing pipeline. Most TCR sequences were seen in very few donors, while some public TCRs were found in many individuals. A later analysis reported that several top co-occurrence clusters appeared linked to parvovirus B19, influenza, CMV and Epstein-Barr virus. In a later analysis, TCR association rates were found to vary across HLA loci, with the most associated TCRs seen for DRB1 alleles and the fewest for HLA-C alleles. HLA typing was unavailable for some donors at each locus, so association tests used only the typed subset. For the cohort, immune exposure information was limited to CMV serostatus. In both the original and validation cohorts, the classifier was reported to diagnose cytomegalovirus status with high specificity and sensitivity. Specific HLA alleles were associated with 15,000 to 20,000 TCR beta sequences at a false discovery rate of 0.05 in a later analysis. The earlier analysis of 450 to 700 of the donors excluded about 16 rarely observed V segments, including chromosome 9 orphons, because counts were too low. The 87-base-pair reads could not distinguish some IMGT-functional V segments, including TRBV6-2 and TRBV6-3, so those segments were excluded. In this cohort, only TCR beta chains were sequenced, and detectable features were limited by the absence of alpha or paired-chain data. According to a later analysis, most CMV-associated TCR beta chains appeared to be HLA-restricted, and the HLA associations seemed to be driven largely by CMV exposure. The authors suggested that the approach could potentially be generalized to other disease states and immunological phenotypes. Three of the identified cytomegalovirus-associated TCR beta chains were confirmed in vitro to be specific for cytomegalovirus antigens. Compared with the roughly 710-donor mean, donors in an Asian-associated ancestry cluster had fewer N-insertions in productive TCRs, according to a later genetic analysis. V-gene and J-gene trimming of TCR beta chains was associated with a missense DCLRE1C variant in a later genetic analysis, and the association was replicated in an independent cohort. In an earlier analysis of fewer than 750 of the donors, most TCR beta V segments were observed in productive rearrangements about 90% or about 30% of the time, broadly matching IMGT annotations. Linkage disequilibrium might explain the correlated functional status among segregating V segments, but an unknown experimental factor could not be ruled out. The study gave a list of 150 to 200 TCR beta chains associated with cytomegalovirus.

Regarding this clone: Its antigen remains undetermined. Per-base quality was not reported, and no clone a single base away is much larger than it.

The CDR3 goes from the cysteine to the phenylalanine over 13 residues. Only the CDR3 DNA is retained, 39 bases long and in frame from the first base. Via the germline V gene, CDR1 is SGHRS and CDR2 YFSETQ. Relative to germline, V is missing 0 bases and J is missing 9 bases, with 5 bases of the junction outside any gene match. Library preparation used the immunoSEQ multiplex PCR assay. For the multiplex PCR, a mixture combining 60 forward primers for TCR Vbeta segments and 13 reverse primers for TCR Jbeta segments was used. A multiplex PCR assay on genomic DNA amplified the CDR3 region of rearranged TCR beta genes. Amplified TCR beta libraries were sequenced as 87-base-pair reads on the Illumina HiSeq System. The published analysis was carried out like this. A later analysis tallied 75 million to 95 million unique TCR beta chains across the 610 or so repertoires, and around 10 million of those chains were shared by two or more donors. To remove PCR and sequencing errors, raw reads were error-corrected and collapsed into unique sequences using a nearest-neighbor algorithm that merged closely related sequences. V, D and J gene segments were assigned by aligning CDR3 sequences to IMGT reference sequences. For a sequence to be retained, at least a six-nucleotide match to both a V gene segment and a J gene segment was required. Rearrangements were classified as productive when the CDR3 lacked stop codons and remained in frame with V and J, and all other rearrangements were classified as non-productive. CDR3 was defined by IMGT convention, running from the second conserved V-encoded cysteine to the conserved J-encoded phenylalanine. The earlier analysis of 587 of the donors excluded sequences that lacked an unambiguous match to a single V gene segment. An earlier analysis of 550 to 650 of the donors classified V segments as functional when productive rearrangements were above 56.7% and as segregating when the standard deviation between donors was above 5%. A statistical classification framework was built to diagnose cytomegalovirus status from the catalog of TCR beta chain sequences. In a later analysis, TCR nucleotide sequences were compared against IMGT/GENE-DB human TR gene sequences so that V and J genes could be assigned. The TCRdist pipeline was used in a later analysis to assign CDR3 sequences and most-parsimonious VDJ recombination scenarios. In a later analysis, each TCR beta chain was defined by its CDR3 amino acid sequence together with its V-gene family, and reads without a unique V-gene family were excluded. In a later analysis, 500 to 700 highly shared, low-generation-probability nucleotide sequences were removed to address suspected cross-contamination and a sequencing artifact. A later analysis calculated a clonal expansion index for each public chain from normalized within-repertoire ranks of inferred template counts. A later analysis computed generation probabilities with a VDJ recombination model fitted to out-of-frame rearrangements, and checked the results against IGoR. In a later analysis, TCR-TCR, TCR-HLA and TCR-CMV co-occurrence was scored with hypergeometric tests, and a repertoire-size bias correction was applied to TCR pairs. A later analysis estimated false discovery rates by permuting HLA or CMV assignments 20 times. A later analysis grouped co-occurring TCRs with DBSCAN, adding TCRdist sequence similarity when clustering within HLA-allele-positive subsets. For co-occurrence clustering, repertoires with fewer than 30,000 or more than 120,000 public chains were excluded, along with roughly five repertoires with anomalous nucleotide sharing. TCRdb mirrors the immuneACCESS table, restricted to in-frame sequences. Some clones are absent from its copies; in checked studies, under half trace to an unresolved V gene, and the reason for the others is unknown. The V and J calls and clone size come from that table; D and trimming were worked out from the DNA. This sample holds roughly 230,000 clones; roughly 81% were observed only once. Clones ranked in the top ten supply 0.24% of the sample.

The cohort was made up of 650 to 700 healthy bone marrow donors. At the time of sampling, all cohort members were nominally healthy, though unrecorded immune exposures were likely present. The donor tested CMV seronegative, placing the donor among the 350 or so seronegative members of the cohort. A peripheral blood sample was collected from each donor, and TCR beta sequencing was performed on peripheral blood mononuclear cells. Genomic DNA was extracted from the blood cell samples with the Qiagen DNeasy Blood Extraction Kit. The source is a girl aged 2-10 years in good health and CMV-seronegative. This chain is built from TRBV5-1 and TRBJ1-2; 7 bases in the junction line up with TRBD1. The sample taken for sequencing was PBMCs. The CDR3 in this case is CASSLGQGKRYTF. The nucleotide sequence reads TGCGCCAGCAGCTTGGGACAGGGAAAGCGCTACACCTTC. Extended through the reference TRBV5-1 and TRBJ1-2 proteins, this CDR3 yields the full variable domain: KAGVTQTPRYLIKTRGQQVTLSCSPISGHRSVSWYQQTPGQGLQFLFEYFSETQRNKGNFPGRFSGRQFSNSRSEMNVSTLELGDSALYLCASSLGQGKRYTFGSGTRLTVV.